This T cell receptor beta chain was recovered during a study of control samples from healthy donors and cancer patients. Germline CDR1 is SGHAT and CDR2 is FQDESV (reference sequence). V shed 3 bases, J shed 6 bases, and the junction held 6 bases outside the gene matches. The CDR3 has 16 amino acids. Only in-frame clones appear in the TCRdb table, and some are missing; sequencing was by immunoSEQ multiplex PCR. The sample yields under 200,000 clones, 85% to 90% seen once. This TCR derives from a woman aged 25 to 39 in good health. Sequencing was carried out using blood. This chain connects TRBV11-1 to TRBJ2-2; 11 positions agree with TRBD1. The CDR3: CASSFPGTGGAGELFF. CDR3 nucleotide sequence: TGTGCCAGCAGCTTCCCCGGGACAGGGGGTGCCGGGGAGCTGTTTTTT.